One sample yielded the 3 T cell receptor beta chains listed below, sequenced in a study of blood T cell repertoires in COVID-19. Using immunoSEQ multiplex PCR, the repertoire was profiled, and TCRdb retains in-frame clones only, with some absent. The table includes 55,000 to 90,000 clones, about 88% detected once. The sequenced sample was peripheral blood. The receptors come from an older man with active COVID-19.

This clone was counted a few times. In DNA form, the CDR3 reads TGTGCCAGCAGCTTAGCCGGGGGGTCACCCCTCCACTTT. This encodes CASSLAGGSPLHF. The chain combines TRBV11-2 with TRBJ1-6, with D perhaps TRBD1 (5 bases). This CDR3 has 13 residues. Germline CDR1 and CDR2: SGHAT and FQNNGV. V was trimmed by 1 base and J by 10 bases, leaving 8 bases between them.

This clone occurred once. V is TRBV20-1 and J is TRBJ2-5; D not resolved. Trimming shortened V by 6 bases and J by 5 bases, and 4 bases separated the two germline ends. This CDR3 contains 9 residues. CDR1 and CDR2 (germline): DFQATT, SNEGSKA (reference sequence). The CDR3 region has the DNA TGCAGTGCCCTGGAGACCCAGTACTTC. It translates to CSALETQYF.

The gene calls are TRBV18 and TRBJ2-7; D might be TRBD1 (6 bases). There are 15 residues in the CDR3. Trimming shortened V by 3 bases and J by 0 bases, and 12 bases separated the two germline ends. Germline-derived CDR1 and CDR2 are KGHSH and LQKENI. DNA for the CDR3: TGTGCCAGCTCACCCCTGGGGGACACCTCCTACGAGCAGTACTTC. Protein: CASSPLGDTSYEQYF.